This T cell receptor (beta chain) was captured by sequencing in a study of metastatic and nonmetastatic thyroid tumors. Study background: Comparative analysis of repertoires was undertaken across blood and tumor or nodule tissue obtained from malignant and benign thyroid patients.

V was shortened by 5 bases and J by 5 bases, with 21 bases between the two germline ends. CDR1 SGHAT and CDR2 FQNNGV come from the germline V gene. This CDR3 is 16 amino acids long. This clone was counted many times. A much larger clone lies one base from this, so it may be a read error. TCRdb re-analyzed the PCR reads using MiXCR. The data contain about 10,000 clones, 30% of them seen just once; the ten biggest clones take up approximately 15%. Each patient went into thyroid surgery without having received any treatment. The material sequenced was tumor tissue. This receptor was identified in a female donor with papillary thyroid cancer or a benign thyroid nodule (not recorded which). Some clones in this sample may be carry-over from other donors' samples. V usage is TRBV11-2 and J usage is TRBJ2-5; D is undetermined. DNA of the CDR3: TGTGCCAGCAGCACCCGTCCGGGCCCTTTTTTTGAGACCCAGTACTTC. Amino acid sequence: CASSTRPGPFFETQYF.